The 25 T cell receptor beta chains given below trace back to one sample, sequenced in a study of T cell responses to AZD1222 COVID-19 vaccine. Here immunoSEQ multiplex PCR was the method, and the copy in TCRdb shows in-frame clones only, minus some. The profile shows around 46,000 clones, about 88% of them singletons. The input for sequencing was peripheral blood, taken 28 days after the second AZD1222 dose. These receptors were collected from an adult who received the AZD1222 COVID-19 vaccine.

V and J are TRBV2 and TRBJ1-5; D call uncertain. Germline CDR1 and CDR2: SNHLY and FYNNEI. With 7 bases removed from V and 0 bases from J, the gap between germline ends came to 10 bases. The CDR3 contains 14 residues. Here the CDR3 reads CASTGPYSNQPQHF. CDR3 DNA sequence: TGTGCCAGCACCGGCCCCTATAGCAATCAGCCCCAGCATTTT.

This clone appeared once. The V gene is TRBV24-1, the J gene TRBJ1-5, with D uncertain. The CDR3 sequence is 12 residues long. The germline V and J ends were trimmed by 2 bases and 3 bases, with 1 base remaining between them. CDR1 and CDR2 (germline): KGHDR, SFDVKD. The CDR3 region is CATSDYNQPQHF. CDR3 DNA: TGTGCCACCAGTGATTACAATCAGCCCCAGCATTTT.

V gene TRBV6-1 combines with J gene TRBJ1-1; D uncertain. Germline V gene sequence: CDR1 MNHNS, CDR2 SASEGT. The CDR3 is 12 residues long. Trimming stripped 2 bases from V and 3 bases from J, with 4 bases between. The CDR3 region is CASSERYTEAFF. Here the CDR3 DNA reads TGTGCCAGCAGTGAACGGTACACTGAAGCTTTCTTT.

The chain recombines TRBV3-1 (or the pseudogene TRBV3-2) with TRBJ2-1; 10 bases line up with TRBD2. The CDR3 covers 16 residues. Trimming cost V 4 bases and J 4 bases; bases outside gene matches: 7. CDR1 is LGHDT and CDR2 is YNNKEL in the germline V gene (reference sequence). CDR3 nucleotides: TGTGCCAGCAGCCCTTCTACTAGCGGGATTTACAATGAGCAGTTCTTC. This sequence encodes CASSPSTSGIYNEQFF.

The rearrangement links TRBV10-3 to TRBJ2-1; 9 bases align to TRBD2. Germline V gene sequence: CDR1 ENHRY, CDR2 SYGVKD. This CDR3 has 14 residues. V lost 6 bases, J lost 5 bases, and 5 bases stayed unmatched. The CDR3 DNA is TGTGCCATCAGCAGACTAGCGGACGACAATGAGCAGTTCTTC. This codes for CAISRLADDNEQFF.

The chain uses TRBV2 and TRBJ1-1; no definite D call. The germline V gene encodes CDR1 SNHLY and CDR2 FYNNEI. V was clipped by 2 bases and J by 0 bases, with 16 bases between them. This CDR3 contains 17 residues. For the CDR3, the DNA is TGTGCCAGCAGTGAAAGAACCCGCGCTCAGGTGAACACTGAAGCTTTCTTT. Translating gives CASSERTRAQVNTEAFF.

Only one count was recorded for this clone. This chain connects TRBV12-3 or TRBV12-4 to TRBJ1-2; D might be TRBD1 (5 bases). The CDR3 is made up of 13 amino acids. V was clipped by 6 bases and J by 4 bases, with 12 bases between them. CDR3 in DNA: TGTGCCAGCAGCTTACAGGACCTCTATGGCTACACCTTC. Translating gives CASSLQDLYGYTF.

The CDR3 DNA is TGCGCCAGCAGCTTGGGCACAGGGGGCATGATCTACGAGCAGTACTTC. This sequence encodes CASSLGTGGMIYEQYF. The V gene is TRBV5-1, the J gene TRBJ2-7, with 9 nucleotides matching TRBD1. Germline V CDR1 and CDR2: SGHRS, YFSETQ. V shed 0 bases, J shed 3 bases, and the junction held 7 bases outside the gene matches. The CDR3 totals 16 residues. Using reference TRBV5-1 and TRBJ2-7 for the parts outside the CDR3, the full variable domain is KAGVTQTPRYLIKTRGQQVTLSCSPISGHRSVSWYQQTPGQGLQFLFEYFSETQRNKGNFPGRFSGRQFSNSRSEMNVSTLELGDSALYLCASSLGTGGMIYEQYFGPGTRLTVT.

The chain carries TRBV5-6 and TRBJ2-7, with a weak D call TRBD2 (5 bases). Trimming took off 4 bases at V and 3 bases at J, with 14 bases between the two ends. This CDR3 region has 14 residues. Looked up from germline, CDR1 is SGHDT and CDR2 is YYEEEE. The DNA of the CDR3 is TGTGCCAGCAGCGCGAGACCCGAGGGCTACGAGCAGTACTTC. Translation gives CASSARPEGYEQYF. The full variable domain, with the rest looked up from reference TRBV5-6 and TRBJ2-7, is DAGVTQSPTHLIKTRGQQVTLRCSPKSGHDTVSWYQQALGQGPQFIFQYYEEEERQRGNFPDRFSGHQFPNYSSELNVNALLLGDSALYLCASSARPEGYEQYFGPGTRLTVT.

This sequence joins TRBV5-6 and TRBJ2-5; D may be TRBD1 (6 bases). CDR1 is SGHDT, CDR2 YYEEEE, per germline. The CDR3 extends over 14 amino acids. Trimming cost V 3 bases and J 1 base, with 10 bases left between them. CDR3 coding DNA: TGTGCCAGCAGCTCGCAGGGGAGCCAAGAGACCCAGTACTTC. Translated, it gives CASSSQGSQETQYF.

This clone showed up just a few times. This sequence joins TRBV6-1 and TRBJ2-3; 10 bases align to TRBD2. V was pared by 2 bases and J by 3 bases, with 11 bases of the junction left unmatched. Germline assignment: CDR1 MNHNS and CDR2 SASEGT. This CDR3 has 18 amino acids. The CDR3 spells CASSEWLAGAGGTDTQYF. CDR3 nucleotide sequence: TGTGCCAGCAGTGAATGGCTAGCGGGGGCCGGAGGTACAGATACGCAGTATTTT.

This clone was observed a few times. The chain employs TRBV11-2 and TRBJ1-4, with 10 positions matching TRBD1. V shed 1 base and J 5 bases; nucleotides not matched to a gene: 1. Germline loops: CDR1 SGHAT, CDR2 FQNNGV. This CDR3 contains 15 residues. CDR3 region: CASSLGTGGNEKLFF. CDR3 coding DNA: TGTGCCAGCAGCTTAGGGACAGGGGGAAATGAAAAACTGTTTTTT.

The gene calls are TRBV7-9 and TRBJ1-1, with D tentatively TRBD1 (6 bases). Germline CDR1 and CDR2: SEHNR and FQNEAQ (reference sequence). V lost 3 bases and J lost 4, with 12 bases in between. This CDR3 region has 14 residues. The CDR3 spells CASSFLRGPTEAFF. The DNA for the CDR3 is TGTGCCAGCAGCTTTCTTCGGGGGCCCACTGAAGCTTTCTTT.

The chain recombines TRBV11-2 with TRBJ1-2; 9 nucleotides align to TRBD1. Germline CDR1 is SGHAT and CDR2 is FQNNGV. The CDR3 runs 14 residues. Losses at the gene ends were 1 base for V and 8 bases for J; bases not matched to a gene: 5. The CDR3 DNA follows: TGTGCCAGCAGCTTAGGGAGGGACAGGGACGGCTACACCTTC. Translation: CASSLGRDRDGYTF.

V is TRBV6-6 and J is TRBJ1-1; D is possibly TRBD1 (6 bases). Between the trimmed V and J ends, which lost 2 bases and 4 bases, there was a span of 11 bases. This CDR3 is 14 amino acids long. Germline CDR1 MNHNY, CDR2 SVGAGI (reference sequence). This CDR3 is CASSYRGPATEAFF. The CDR3 region has the DNA TGTGCCAGCAGTTACCGGGGGCCGGCCACTGAAGCTTTCTTT.

This clone was counted a few times. The V call is TRBV29-1, the J call TRBJ2-7, with D possibly being TRBD2 (6 bases). The CDR3 totals 12 residues. The germline V and J ends were trimmed by 4 bases and 9 bases, with 16 bases remaining between them. From germline, CDR1 is SQVTM and CDR2 ANQGSEA. For the CDR3, the DNA is TGCAGCGTTGGGGACTCCTACGCCGGGCAGTACTTC. Translating it yields CSVGDSYAGQYF.

J is TRBJ1-5 and V is TRBV7-2; no clear D gene. Deletions cut 1 base from V and 0 bases from J, with 13 bases between. CDR3 length: 17 amino acids. The germline V gene has CDR1 SGHTA and CDR2 FQGNSA. The CDR3 coding sequence is TGTGCCAGCAGCTTAGGTCTTTCCGATGTTAGCAATCAGCCCCAGCATTTT. This sequence encodes CASSLGLSDVSNQPQHF.

The V gene is TRBV19, the J gene TRBJ2-5, with D uncertain. The V gene's germline CDR1 is LNHDA and CDR2 SQIVND (reference sequence). With 9 bases removed from V and 5 bases from J, the gap between germline ends came to 16 bases. This CDR3 comprises 13 residues. For the CDR3, the DNA is TGTGCCAGCTCCAAGATGCTTGGGGAGACCCAGTACTTC. It is translated as CASSKMLGETQYF.

This clone is a singleton in its sample. In DNA form, the CDR3 reads TGTGCCAGCAGTTTGGGGACTAGCGGGGGCACAGATACGCAGTATTTT. Translated: CASSLGTSGGTDTQYF. The chain employs TRBV6-5 and TRBJ2-3, with 13 positions matching TRBD2. Germline-derived CDR1 and CDR2 are MNHEY and SVGAGI. After removal of 4 bases from V and 1 base from J, the junction contained 2 bases not matched to a gene. This CDR3 contains 16 residues.

The chain couples TRBV7-3 to TRBJ2-2; weak D call: TRBD2 (5 bases). CDR1 is SGHTA, CDR2 FQGTGA, per germline. CDR3 size: 13 residues. Deletions cut 5 bases from V and 7 bases from J, with 11 bases between. The CDR3 is CASSPARGGELFF. The CDR3 coding sequence is TGTGCCAGCAGCCCGGCCCGGGGCGGGGAGCTGTTTTTT.

CDR3 nucleotide sequence: TGTGCCAGTAGTATATCGGGGGAGAGATTCTACGAGCAGTACTTC. This encodes CASSISGERFYEQYF. This rearrangement joins TRBV19 to TRBJ2-7, with D possibly matching TRBD2 (6 bases). The germline V gene encodes CDR1 LNHDA and CDR2 SQIVND (reference sequence). Trimming took 2 bases from V and 3 from J, leaving 14 bases between them. The CDR3 is 15 residues long.

V and J are TRBV6-6 and TRBJ2-1; a weak D match, TRBD2 (6 bases). Germline CDR1 MNHNY, CDR2 SVGAGI (reference sequence). V dropped 0 bases and J dropped 7 bases, with 10 bases sitting between them. The CDR3 has 14 residues. The CDR3 DNA is TGTGCCAGCAGTTACTCGAGCGCGGGGAATGAGCAGTTCTTC. Its protein is CASSYSSAGNEQFF.

J is TRBJ2-7 and V is TRBV21-1. TRBV21-1 is a documented pseudogene. This CDR3 comprises 14 residues. This CDR3 is CARAVDPVSWEQYF. The CDR3 DNA reads TGTGCCAGGGCCGTGGACCCTGTGTCTTGGGAGCAGTACTTC.

This clone showed up just once. The CDR3 sequence: CASSSQGFGPYEQYF. In DNA form, the CDR3 reads TGTGCCAGCAGCTCTCAGGGGTTTGGTCCCTACGAGCAGTACTTC. The chain is built from TRBV7-9 and TRBJ2-7; TRBD1 might be the D (6 bases). Trimming left V 4 bases short and J 2 bases short, with 15 bases between. CDR1 and CDR2 (germline): SEHNR, FQNEAQ (reference sequence). The CDR3 sequence is 15 residues long.

This rearrangement joins TRBV18 to TRBJ1-2; TRBD1 matches at 7 bases. The CDR3 sequence is 14 residues long. The V and J ends lost 2 bases and 5 bases, in that order; junction bases with no gene match: 5. Germline lookup yields CDR1 KGHSH and CDR2 LQKENI. The CDR3 region is CASSPATGYYGYTF. The CDR3 nucleotides are TGTGCCAGCTCACCAGCGACAGGGTATTATGGCTACACCTTC.